The sequence of this TCR beta chain was determined in a study of T cell changes during pregnancy in multiple sclerosis (dated by TCRdb to about 2019). Study-wide context: In women with multiple sclerosis, the researchers looked at how the T cell repertoire shifted as pregnancy progressed.

Library generation was performed with the immunoSEQ multiplex PCR assay. TCRdb holds this immuneACCESS table with in-frame rearrangements only. Some clones are missing; in checked studies, unresolved V genes explain under half, and the rest has no known cause. Recorded for this sample are fewer than 85,000 clones; approximately 92% of them occurred a single time. The ten largest clones take up 2% to 2.5% of the sample. Concerning this clone: Its binding antigen is unknown. No much larger clonotype is one base removed from it; base qualities were not supplied.

Its CDR3 holds 15 amino acids, cysteine through phenylalanine. The only DNA kept is the CDR3, 45 bases in frame from the first base. Sequences SQVTM (CDR1) and ANQGSEA (CDR2) are obtained from the germline V gene. V is pared back by 5 bases and J by 8 bases, with 24 bases lying between the germline termini. The sequence was collected from a female donor with multiple sclerosis, enrolled in a pregnancy study. The specimen comprised peripheral blood, sampled before pregnancy. This sequence uses TRBV29-1 and TRBJ1-2; the best D guess is TRBD1, with 6 bases matching. The CDR3 has the sequence CSVRGGRGGAGGYTF. The nucleotide sequence is given as TGCAGCGTTCGCGGTGGCAGGGGAGGAGCGGGGGGCTACACCTTC.